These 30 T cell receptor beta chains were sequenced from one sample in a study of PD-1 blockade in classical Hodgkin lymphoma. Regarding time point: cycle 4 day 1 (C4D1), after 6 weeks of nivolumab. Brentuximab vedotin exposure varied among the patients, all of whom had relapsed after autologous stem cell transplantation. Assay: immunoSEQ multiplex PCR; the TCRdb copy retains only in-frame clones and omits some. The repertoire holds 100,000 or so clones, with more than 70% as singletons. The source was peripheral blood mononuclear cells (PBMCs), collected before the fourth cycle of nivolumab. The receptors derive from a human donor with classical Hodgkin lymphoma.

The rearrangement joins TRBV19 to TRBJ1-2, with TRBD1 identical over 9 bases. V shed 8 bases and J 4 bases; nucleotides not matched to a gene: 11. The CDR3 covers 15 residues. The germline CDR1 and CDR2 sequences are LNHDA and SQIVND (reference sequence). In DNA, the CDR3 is TGTGCCAGTTCTCTCGACGGACAGGGGTCCTATGGCTACACCTTC. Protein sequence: CASSLDGQGSYGYTF.

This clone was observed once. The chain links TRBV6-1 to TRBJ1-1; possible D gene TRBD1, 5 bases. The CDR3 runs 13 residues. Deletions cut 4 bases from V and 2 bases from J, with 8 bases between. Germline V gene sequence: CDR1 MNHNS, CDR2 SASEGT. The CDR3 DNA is TGTGCCAGCAGTGGGGGACGTAACACTGAAGCTTTCTTT. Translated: CASSGGRNTEAFF.

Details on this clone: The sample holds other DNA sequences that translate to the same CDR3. CDR3 amino acids: CASSLEGLAGYEQYF. The DNA of the CDR3 is TGTGCCAGCAGCTTGGAAGGACTAGCGGGGTACGAGCAGTACTTC. The chain uses TRBV11-2 and TRBJ2-7; 12 bases are shared with TRBD2. From germline, CDR1 is SGHAT and CDR2 FQNNGV. Trimming removed 3 bases from V and 4 bases from J; junction bases left unmatched: 4. The CDR3 totals 15 residues.

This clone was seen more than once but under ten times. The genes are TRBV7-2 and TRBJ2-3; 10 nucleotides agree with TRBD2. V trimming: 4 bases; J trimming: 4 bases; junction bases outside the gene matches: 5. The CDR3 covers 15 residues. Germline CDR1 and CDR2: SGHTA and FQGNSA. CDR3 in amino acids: CASSSGLAYSDTQYF. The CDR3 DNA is TGTGCCAGCAGCTCGGGACTAGCGTATTCAGATACGCAGTATTTT.

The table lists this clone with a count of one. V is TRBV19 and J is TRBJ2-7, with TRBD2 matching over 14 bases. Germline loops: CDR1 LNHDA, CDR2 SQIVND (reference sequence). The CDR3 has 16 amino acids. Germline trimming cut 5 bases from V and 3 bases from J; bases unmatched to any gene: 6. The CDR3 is CASSPVGLAGVYEQYF. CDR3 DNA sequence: TGTGCCAGTAGTCCCGTGGGACTAGCGGGAGTCTACGAGCAGTACTTC.

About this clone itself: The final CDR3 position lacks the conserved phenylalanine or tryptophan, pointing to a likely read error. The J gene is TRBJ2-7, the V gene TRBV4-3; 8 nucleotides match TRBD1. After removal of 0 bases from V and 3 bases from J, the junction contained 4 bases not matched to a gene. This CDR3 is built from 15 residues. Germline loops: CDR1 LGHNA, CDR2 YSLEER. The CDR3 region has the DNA TGCGCCAGCAGCCAAGATCCGGGACAGGTCTACGAGCAGTACCTC. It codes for CASSQDPGQVYEQYL.

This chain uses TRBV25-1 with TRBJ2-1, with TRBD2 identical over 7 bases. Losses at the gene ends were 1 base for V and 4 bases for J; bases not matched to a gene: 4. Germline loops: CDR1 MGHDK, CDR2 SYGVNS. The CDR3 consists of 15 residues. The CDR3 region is CASSESRGGYNEQFF. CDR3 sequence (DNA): TGTGCCAGCAGTGAATCCCGCGGGGGATACAATGAGCAGTTCTTC.

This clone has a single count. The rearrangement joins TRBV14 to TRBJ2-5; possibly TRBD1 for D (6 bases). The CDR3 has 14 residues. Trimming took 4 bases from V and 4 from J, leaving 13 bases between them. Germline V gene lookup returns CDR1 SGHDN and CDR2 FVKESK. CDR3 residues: CASSLFRGTETQYF. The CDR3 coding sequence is TGTGCCAGCAGCCTATTCAGGGGAACAGAGACCCAGTACTTC.

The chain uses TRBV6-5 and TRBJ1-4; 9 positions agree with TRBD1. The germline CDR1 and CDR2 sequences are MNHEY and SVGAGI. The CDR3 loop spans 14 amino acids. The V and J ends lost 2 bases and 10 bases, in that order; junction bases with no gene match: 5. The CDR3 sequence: CASSYGQGKVKLFF. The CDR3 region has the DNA TGTGCCAGCAGTTACGGACAGGGGAAGGTAAAACTGTTTTTT.

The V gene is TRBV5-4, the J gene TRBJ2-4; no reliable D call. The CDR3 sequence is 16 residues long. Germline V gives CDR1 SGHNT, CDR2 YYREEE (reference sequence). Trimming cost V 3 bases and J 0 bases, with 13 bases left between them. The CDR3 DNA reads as TGTGCCAGCAGCTCGCGGAAAGACTCAGCCAAAAACATTCAGTACTTC. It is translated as CASSSRKDSAKNIQYF.

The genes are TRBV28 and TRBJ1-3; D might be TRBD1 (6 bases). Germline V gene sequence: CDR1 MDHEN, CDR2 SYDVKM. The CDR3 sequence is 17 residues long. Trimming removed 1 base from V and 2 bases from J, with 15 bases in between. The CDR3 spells CASSLSQTGSAGNTIYF. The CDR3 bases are TGTGCCAGCAGTTTATCCCAGACAGGATCTGCTGGAAACACCATATATTTT.

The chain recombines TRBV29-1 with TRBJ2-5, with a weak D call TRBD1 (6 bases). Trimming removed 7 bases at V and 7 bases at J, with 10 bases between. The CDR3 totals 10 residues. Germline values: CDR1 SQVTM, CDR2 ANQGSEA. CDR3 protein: CSAGVGTQYF. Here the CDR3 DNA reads TGCAGCGCAGGGGTCGGGACCCAGTACTTC.

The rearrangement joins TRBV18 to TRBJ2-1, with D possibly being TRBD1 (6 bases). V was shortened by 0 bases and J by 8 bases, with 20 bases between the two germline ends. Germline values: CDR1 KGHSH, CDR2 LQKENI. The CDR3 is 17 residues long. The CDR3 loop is CASSPPVGQGFSDEQFF. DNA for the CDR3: TGTGCCAGCTCACCACCGGTAGGCCAGGGGTTTAGCGATGAGCAGTTCTTC.

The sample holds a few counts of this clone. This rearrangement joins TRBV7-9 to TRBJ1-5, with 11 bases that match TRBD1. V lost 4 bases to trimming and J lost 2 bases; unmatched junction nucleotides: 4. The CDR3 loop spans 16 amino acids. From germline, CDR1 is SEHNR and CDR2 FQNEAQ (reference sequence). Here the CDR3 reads CASSSDRGLGNQPQHF. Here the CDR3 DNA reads TGTGCCAGCAGCTCGGACAGGGGGCTAGGCAATCAGCCCCAGCATTTT.

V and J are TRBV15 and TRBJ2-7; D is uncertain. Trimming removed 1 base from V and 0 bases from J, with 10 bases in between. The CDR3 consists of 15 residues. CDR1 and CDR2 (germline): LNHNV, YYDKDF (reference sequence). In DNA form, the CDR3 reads TGTGCCACCAGCAGAGGCCGGGCGCACTCCTACGAGCAGTACTTC. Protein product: CATSRGRAHSYEQYF.

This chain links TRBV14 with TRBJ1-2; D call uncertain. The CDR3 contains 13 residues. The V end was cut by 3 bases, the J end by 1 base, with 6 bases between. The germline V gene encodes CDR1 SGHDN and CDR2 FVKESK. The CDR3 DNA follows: TGTGCCAGCAGCCAGTCAGTTAACTATGGCTACACCTTC. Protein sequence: CASSQSVNYGYTF.

CDR3 residues: CASNHRTSNTGELFF. The DNA for the CDR3 is TGTGCCAGCAATCACAGGACATCGAACACCGGGGAGCTGTTTTTT. This rearrangement joins TRBV6-1 to TRBJ2-2; TRBD1 might be the D (5 bases). Per the germline V gene, CDR1 is MNHNS and CDR2 is SASEGT. This CDR3 is 15 amino acids long. Deletions cut 7 bases from V and 0 bases from J, with 12 bases between.

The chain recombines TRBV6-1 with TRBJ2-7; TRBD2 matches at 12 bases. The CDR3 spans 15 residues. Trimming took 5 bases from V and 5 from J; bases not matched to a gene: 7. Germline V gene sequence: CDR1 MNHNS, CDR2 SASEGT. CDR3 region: CASSPPTSGSHEQYF. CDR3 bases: TGTGCCAGCAGTCCTCCGACTAGCGGGAGCCACGAGCAGTACTTC.

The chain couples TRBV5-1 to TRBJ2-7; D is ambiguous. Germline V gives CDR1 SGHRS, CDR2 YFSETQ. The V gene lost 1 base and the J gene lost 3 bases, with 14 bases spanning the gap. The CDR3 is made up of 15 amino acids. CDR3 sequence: CASSLRAESYYEQYF. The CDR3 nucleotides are TGCGCCAGCAGCTTGAGGGCGGAGTCTTACTACGAGCAGTACTTC.

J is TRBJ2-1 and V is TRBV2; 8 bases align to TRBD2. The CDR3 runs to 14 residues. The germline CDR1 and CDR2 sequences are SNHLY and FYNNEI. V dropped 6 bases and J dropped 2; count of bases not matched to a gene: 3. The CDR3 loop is CASRNSGTYNEQFF. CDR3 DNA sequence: TGTGCCAGCAGAAATAGCGGGACCTACAATGAGCAGTTCTTC.

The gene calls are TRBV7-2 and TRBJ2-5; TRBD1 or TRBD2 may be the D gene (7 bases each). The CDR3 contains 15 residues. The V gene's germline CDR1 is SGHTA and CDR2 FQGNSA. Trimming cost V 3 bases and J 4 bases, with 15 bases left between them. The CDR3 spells CASSFQGGAGETQYF. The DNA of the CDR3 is TGTGCCAGCAGCTTCCAGGGGGGGGCGGGAGAGACCCAGTACTTC.

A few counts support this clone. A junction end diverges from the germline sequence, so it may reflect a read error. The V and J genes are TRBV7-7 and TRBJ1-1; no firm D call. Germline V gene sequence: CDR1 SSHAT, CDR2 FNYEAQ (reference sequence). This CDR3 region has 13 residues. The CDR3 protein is CASSSGMNTEAFF. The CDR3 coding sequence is TGTGCTAGCAGCTCGGGTATGAACACTGAAGCTTTCTTT.

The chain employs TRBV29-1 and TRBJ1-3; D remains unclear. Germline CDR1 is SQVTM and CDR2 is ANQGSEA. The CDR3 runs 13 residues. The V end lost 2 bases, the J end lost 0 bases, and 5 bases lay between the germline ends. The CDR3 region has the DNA TGCAGCGTTGAAAGGGCCTCTGGAAACACCATATATTTT. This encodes CSVERASGNTIYF. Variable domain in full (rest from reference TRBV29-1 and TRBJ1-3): SAVISQKPSRDICQRGTSLTIQCQVDSQVTMMFWYRQQPGQSLTLIATANQGSEATYESGFVIDKFPISRPNLTFSTLTVSNMSPEDSSIYLCSVERASGNTIYFGEGSWLTVV.

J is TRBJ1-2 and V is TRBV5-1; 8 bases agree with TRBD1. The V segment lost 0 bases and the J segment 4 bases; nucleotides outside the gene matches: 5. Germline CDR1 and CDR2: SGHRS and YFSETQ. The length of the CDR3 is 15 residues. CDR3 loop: CASSLDGQGSYGYTF. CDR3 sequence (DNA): TGCGCCAGCAGCTTGGACGGACAGGGTTCCTATGGCTACACCTTC. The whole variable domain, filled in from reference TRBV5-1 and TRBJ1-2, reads KAGVTQTPRYLIKTRGQQVTLSCSPISGHRSVSWYQQTPGQGLQFLFEYFSETQRNKGNFPGRFSGRQFSNSRSEMNVSTLELGDSALYLCASSLDGQGSYGYTFGSGTRLTVV.

The CDR3 coding sequence is TGCAGCGTTGACGGACTAGCGGGAGTAACCTACAATGAGCAGTTCTTC. Translation: CSVDGLAGVTYNEQFF. The chain employs TRBV29-1 and TRBJ2-1; 13 bases are a match to TRBD2. Trimming removed 3 bases from V and 2 bases from J; junction bases left unmatched: 4. Per germline, CDR1 SQVTM and CDR2 ANQGSEA. The CDR3 runs to 16 residues.

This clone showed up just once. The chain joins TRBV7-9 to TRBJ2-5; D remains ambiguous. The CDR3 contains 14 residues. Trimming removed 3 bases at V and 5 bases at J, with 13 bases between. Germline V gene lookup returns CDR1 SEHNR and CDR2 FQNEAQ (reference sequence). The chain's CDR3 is CASSFVGMGETQYF. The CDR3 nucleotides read TGTGCCAGCAGCTTCGTTGGGATGGGCGAGACCCAGTACTTC.

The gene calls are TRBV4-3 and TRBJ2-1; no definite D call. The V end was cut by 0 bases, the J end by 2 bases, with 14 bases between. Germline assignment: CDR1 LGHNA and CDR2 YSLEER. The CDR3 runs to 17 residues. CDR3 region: CASSQDFTAAAYNEQFF. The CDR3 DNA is TGCGCCAGCAGCCAAGATTTTACGGCGGCGGCCTACAATGAGCAGTTCTTC.

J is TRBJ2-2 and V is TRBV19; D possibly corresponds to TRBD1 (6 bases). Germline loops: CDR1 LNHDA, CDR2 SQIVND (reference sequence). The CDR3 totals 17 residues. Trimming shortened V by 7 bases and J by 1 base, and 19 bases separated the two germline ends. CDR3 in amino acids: CASTPGQRDGNTGELFF. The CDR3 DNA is TGTGCCAGTACCCCCGGACAGAGGGACGGGAACACCGGGGAGCTGTTTTTT.

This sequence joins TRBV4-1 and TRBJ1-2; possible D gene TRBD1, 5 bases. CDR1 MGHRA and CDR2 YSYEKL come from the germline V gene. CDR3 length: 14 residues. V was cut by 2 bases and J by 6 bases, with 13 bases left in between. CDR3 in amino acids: CASSQQGTGDGYTF. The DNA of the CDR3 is TGCGCCAGCAGCCAACAGGGTACCGGGGATGGCTACACCTTC.

DNA of the CDR3: TGTGCCAGTAGTATAGGGACCTTGGTGGAGATCACAGATACGCAGTATTTT. This gives the protein CASSIGTLVEITDTQYF. The chain links TRBV19 to TRBJ2-3; D gene unclear. Germline-derived CDR1 and CDR2 are LNHDA and SQIVND (reference sequence). This CDR3 spans 17 amino acids. V was shortened by 1 base and J by 2 bases, with 16 bases between the two germline ends.